Listed here is a single TCR beta chain. In the authors' workflow: Reference gene primers were amplified, and this amplification served to estimate nucleated cell counts. Assay: immunoSEQ multiplex PCR; the TCRdb copy retains only in-frame clones and omits some. Clone size and V and J calls were adopted from that table, with D and trimming inferred from the DNA. Of 87,000 or so clones in the sample, more than 70% were seen once. These data are taken from a study of blood T cell repertoires in COVID-19. Across the whole study: COVID-19 samples from acute and convalescent phases originated in the United States, Italy and Spain. Sample material is recorded as cDNA or gDNA derived from T cells, B-cell-depleted T cells, or PBMCs.

Germline V lookup: CDR1 LGHDT, CDR2 YNNKEL (reference sequence). Trimming removed 0 bases from V and 4 bases from J, with 13 bases in between. The CDR3 is made up of 17 amino acids. The material sequenced was peripheral blood. The V gene is TRBV3-1 (or the pseudogene TRBV3-2), the J gene TRBJ2-6; D may be TRBD2 (5 bases). The sequence was collected from a woman of 80 years or more in a cohort sampled during active or convalescent COVID-19. The DNA for the CDR3 is TGTGCCAGCAGCCAAGAAGATTGGACTTCAGGGGCCAACGTCCTGACTTTC. Protein sequence: CASSQEDWTSGANVLTF.